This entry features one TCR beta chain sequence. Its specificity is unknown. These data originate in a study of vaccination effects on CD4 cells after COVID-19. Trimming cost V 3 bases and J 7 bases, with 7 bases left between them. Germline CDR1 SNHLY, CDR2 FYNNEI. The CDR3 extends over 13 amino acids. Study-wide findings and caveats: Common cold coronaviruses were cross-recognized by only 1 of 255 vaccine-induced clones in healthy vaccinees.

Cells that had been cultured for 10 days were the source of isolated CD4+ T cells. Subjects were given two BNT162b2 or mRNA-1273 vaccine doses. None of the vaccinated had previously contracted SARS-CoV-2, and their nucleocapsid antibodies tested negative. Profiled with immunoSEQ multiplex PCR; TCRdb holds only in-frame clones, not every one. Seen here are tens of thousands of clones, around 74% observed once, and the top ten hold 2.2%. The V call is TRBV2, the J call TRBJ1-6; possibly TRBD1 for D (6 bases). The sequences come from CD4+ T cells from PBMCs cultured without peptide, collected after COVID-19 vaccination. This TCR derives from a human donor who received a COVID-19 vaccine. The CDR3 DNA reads TGTGCCAGCAGTGACCAGGGGAATTCACCCCTCCACTTT. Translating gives CASSDQGNSPLHF.